This T cell receptor (beta chain) emerged from a study of neoadjuvant anti-PD-1 for oral cavity cancer. Study information: Patients without progression got a fourth dose around day 43. Study conclusions and caveats: Only three patients per response group were TCR-analyzed; validation needed. PBMC Gini-index clonality exceeded responders' in non-responders post-nivolumab.

A note on this clone: Its target is unknown.

Blood cells were analyzed directly, without culture or expansion. CDR1 is SGDLS and CDR2 is YYNGEE in the germline V gene. After removal of 0 bases from V and 2 bases from J, the junction contained 2 bases not matched to a gene. The CDR3 has 15 residues. Using immunoSEQ multiplex PCR, the repertoire was profiled, and TCRdb retains in-frame clones only, with some absent. The data show about 72,000 clones, over 70% seen once. This clonotype was sampled from a person aged 35-80 years with oral cavity squamous cell carcinoma. The rearrangement links TRBV9 to TRBJ2-1, with TRBD1 matching over 7 bases. Here the sequenced sample was PBMCs, taken before nivolumab (anti-PD-1) treatment. In DNA form, the CDR3 reads TGTGCCAGCAGCGTAGACGGGACAGCCTACAATGAGCAGTTCTTC. Its translation: CASSVDGTAYNEQFF.